Listed here are 20 T cell receptor beta chains from one sample, sequenced in a study of control samples from healthy donors and cancer patients. Generated by immunoSEQ multiplex PCR, the TCRdb table keeps only in-frame clones and is missing some. The repertoire holds roughly 120,000 clones, with about 94% as singletons. Material for sequencing was blood. These receptors came from a young man in good health.

This chain uses TRBV2 with TRBJ1-1; D not resolved. Germline CDR1 reads SNHLY; CDR2 reads FYNNEI. Trimming shortened V by 7 bases and J by 1 base, and 10 bases separated the two germline ends. This CDR3 has 13 residues. CDR3 DNA: TGTGCCAGCAATGACCTTGGGAACACTGAAGCTTTCTTT. Its protein product is CASNDLGNTEAFF.

This chain connects TRBV6-6 to TRBJ1-2; D is ambiguous. There are 14 residues in the CDR3. The V gene's germline CDR1 is MNHNY and CDR2 SVGAGI (reference sequence). V lost 10 bases to trimming and J lost 4 bases, with 19 bases between them. The chain's CDR3 is CATLGELGTYGYTF. CDR3 nucleotides: TGTGCCACCCTCGGGGAGTTGGGAACCTATGGCTACACCTTC.

V gene TRBV9 combines with J gene TRBJ2-1; 7 bases map to TRBD2. Germline V CDR1 and CDR2: SGDLS, YYNGEE. V was clipped by 4 bases and J by 5 bases; unmatched bases: 15. This CDR3 has 17 residues. The CDR3 loop reads CASSPPWGEGINNEQFF. The CDR3 bases are TGTGCCAGCAGCCCACCCTGGGGGGAGGGAATCAACAATGAGCAGTTCTTC.

The V and J genes are TRBV11-2 and TRBJ2-7; tentatively, D is TRBD1 (6 bases). V was shortened by 4 bases and J by 6 bases, with 13 bases between the two germline ends. The CDR3 has 13 residues. CDR1 and CDR2 from the germline V gene are SGHAT and FQNNGV. The CDR3 coding sequence is TGTGCCAGCAGCTCCGGTCGAGGGGGCGAGCAGTACTTC. Translation gives CASSSGRGGEQYF. The variable domain in full, with the rest retrieved from reference TRBV11-2 and TRBJ2-7, is EAGVAQSPRYKIIEKRQSVAFWCNPISGHATLYWYQQILGQGPKLLIQFQNNGVVDDSQLPKDRFSAERLKGVDSTLKIQPAKLEDSAVYLCASSSGRGGEQYFGPGTRLTVT.

The J gene is TRBJ1-2, the V gene TRBV5-4; 7 bases agree with TRBD1. The length of the CDR3 is 13 residues. CDR1 SGHNT and CDR2 YYREEE come from the germline V gene (reference sequence). V was pared by 4 bases and J by 8 bases, with 8 bases of the junction left unmatched. CDR3 residues: CASSRGTVEGYTF. The CDR3 region has the DNA TGTGCCAGCAGCCGAGGGACAGTTGAAGGCTACACCTTC.

This rearrangement joins TRBV9 to TRBJ1-3; D is possibly TRBD1 (6 bases). Germline V lookup: CDR1 SGDLS, CDR2 YYNGEE. The CDR3 is made up of 15 amino acids. V lost 1 base, J lost 4 bases, and 12 bases lay in between. CDR3 bases: TGTGCCAGCAGCGTATCGGGGGCGCCGGGAAACACCATATATTTT. Translating gives CASSVSGAPGNTIYF.

The rearrangement joins TRBV10-1 to TRBJ1-1; 7 nucleotides agree with TRBD1. The germline gives CDR1 WNHNN, CDR2 SYGVQD (reference sequence). This CDR3 contains 13 residues. V dropped 6 bases and J dropped 3; count of bases not matched to a gene: 4. CDR3 protein: CASSRDRDTEAFF. The CDR3 region has the DNA TGCGCCAGCAGCCGCGACAGGGACACTGAAGCTTTCTTT.

The chain has TRBV9 and TRBJ1-3, with 12 positions matching TRBD1. V lost 0 bases, J lost 2 bases, and 6 bases stayed unmatched. In germline, CDR1 is SGDLS, CDR2 YYNGEE. The CDR3 is 18 residues long. CDR3 region: CASSVDPGTGGTGNTIYF. DNA of the CDR3: TGTGCCAGCAGCGTAGACCCCGGGACAGGGGGCACTGGAAACACCATATATTTT. The full variable domain, rest sourced from reference TRBV9 and TRBJ1-3, is DSGVTQTPKHLITATGQRVTLRCSPRSGDLSVYWYQQSLDQGLQFLIQYYNGEERAKGNILERFSAQQFPDLHSELNLSSLELGDSALYFCASSVDPGTGGTGNTIYFGEGSWLTVV.

This clone is judged large (0.1 to 1%). The chain carries TRBV6-4 and TRBJ2-1, with no clear D. The CDR3 contains 14 residues. The V gene's germline CDR1 is MRHNA and CDR2 SNTAGT. V lost 0 bases and J lost 9, with 12 bases in between. The CDR3: CASSDSIRSSEQFF. The CDR3 DNA sequence: TGTGCCAGCAGTGACTCGATTCGATCCTCTGAGCAGTTCTTC.

This clone has just one count. Here the CDR3 DNA reads TGTGCCAGCAGCCGACGCGGGCTTCAGTCAACTAATGAAAAACTGTTTTTT. Protein: CASSRRGLQSTNEKLFF. The chain combines TRBV11-2 with TRBJ1-4; D not certain. CDR1 and CDR2 (germline): SGHAT, FQNNGV. The CDR3 runs 17 residues. V was pared by 5 bases and J by 0 bases, with 16 bases between.

The chain is built from TRBV7-8 and TRBJ2-5, with 9 bases lining up with TRBD1. J lost 2 bases, V lost 5 bases, and 9 bases had no gene match. Per the germline V gene, CDR1 is SGHVS and CDR2 is FQNEAQ. This CDR3 comprises 16 residues. The CDR3 DNA sequence: TGTGCCAGCAGCCCCGGACAGGGGCCCTTTCAAGAGACCCAGTACTTC. It translates to CASSPGQGPFQETQYF. Variable domain in full (rest from reference TRBV7-8 and TRBJ2-5): GAGVSQSPRYKVAKRGQDVALRCDPISGHVSLFWYQQALGQGPEFLTYFQNEAQLDKSGLPSDRFFAERPEGSVSTLKIQRTQQEDSAVYLCASSPGQGPFQETQYFGPGTRLLVL.

The gene calls are TRBV12-5 and TRBJ1-1; tentatively, D is TRBD1 (5 bases). Germline CDR1 LGHNT, CDR2 FRNRAP. V lost 7 bases, J lost 0 bases, and 24 bases lay in between. The CDR3 extends over 18 amino acids. This CDR3 reads CASDPTGRGTGLNTEAFF. CDR3 in DNA: TGTGCTAGTGACCCGACGGGGCGGGGTACTGGGTTGAACACTGAAGCTTTCTTT.

V usage is TRBV12-5 and J usage is TRBJ2-1; possible D gene TRBD1, 6 bases. The germline V and J ends were trimmed by 6 bases and 10 bases, with 13 bases remaining between them. Per the germline V gene, CDR1 is LGHNT and CDR2 is FRNRAP. CDR3 length: 12 residues. CDR3 protein: CASGGAGVEQFF. For the CDR3, the DNA is TGTGCTAGTGGAGGGGCAGGGGTAGAGCAGTTCTTC.

This clone was detected only once. The V gene is TRBV3-1 (or the pseudogene TRBV3-2), the J gene TRBJ2-3; tentatively, D is TRBD2 (5 bases). Germline V gene lookup returns CDR1 LGHDT and CDR2 YNNKEL (reference sequence). This CDR3 has 14 residues. Trimming removed 3 bases at V and 7 bases at J, with 14 bases between. CDR3 amino acids: CASSHQDSGNTQYF. The CDR3 DNA reads TGTGCCAGCAGCCACCAAGATTCGGGGAATACGCAGTATTTT.

CDR3 residues: CASSLYVDRSYNEQFF. The CDR3 DNA reads TGTGCCAGCAGCTTGTATGTTGACAGGAGTTACAATGAGCAGTTCTTC. V usage is TRBV5-6 and J usage is TRBJ2-1; weak D call: TRBD1 (6 bases). CDR1 is SGHDT and CDR2 is YYEEEE in the germline V gene. V shed 1 base and J shed 4 bases, with 15 bases lying between them. This CDR3 comprises 16 residues.

The rearrangement joins TRBV19 to TRBJ1-2; 10 positions match TRBD1. The CDR3 is 14 amino acids. Germline values: CDR1 LNHDA, CDR2 SQIVND (reference sequence). With V trimmed by 4 bases and J by 8 bases, 7 bases remained unmatched. CDR3 nucleotide sequence: TGTGCCAGTAGTACCGGGACAGGGGTGGGCGGCTACACCTTC. Translating it yields CASSTGTGVGGYTF.

The J gene is TRBJ1-3, the V gene TRBV9, with TRBD1 as a possible D gene (6 bases). Germline-derived CDR1 and CDR2 are SGDLS and YYNGEE. The CDR3 sequence is 15 residues long. V shed 4 bases and J shed 1 base, with 12 bases lying between them. The CDR3 protein is CASSYLGGSGNTIYF. The CDR3 DNA reads TGTGCCAGCAGCTACCTAGGGGGTTCTGGAAACACCATATATTTT.

The chain recombines TRBV28 with TRBJ2-2, with D possibly being TRBD1 (6 bases). The CDR3 contains 15 residues. V was trimmed by 2 bases and J by 4 bases, leaving 11 bases between them. Per germline, CDR1 MDHEN and CDR2 SYDVKM. Here the CDR3 reads CASSLTGRGTGELFF. CDR3 sequence (DNA): TGTGCCAGCAGTTTAACAGGGAGAGGCACCGGGGAGCTGTTTTTT.

The V call is TRBV5-1, the J call TRBJ2-2; 7 bases map to TRBD2. The CDR3 runs to 17 residues. After removal of 0 bases from V and 7 bases from J, the junction contained 12 bases not matched to a gene. Germline values: CDR1 SGHRS, CDR2 YFSETQ. The CDR3 loop is CASSLVITTGGNGELFF. The CDR3 DNA reads as TGCGCCAGCAGCTTGGTTATAACTACCGGGGGGAACGGGGAGCTGTTTTTT. The full variable domain, rest sourced from reference TRBV5-1 and TRBJ2-2, is KAGVTQTPRYLIKTRGQQVTLSCSPISGHRSVSWYQQTPGQGLQFLFEYFSETQRNKGNFPGRFSGRQFSNSRSEMNVSTLELGDSALYLCASSLVITTGGNGELFFGEGSRLTVL.

The V gene is TRBV6-5, the J gene TRBJ2-7; D uncertain. The CDR3 spans 14 residues. Per germline, CDR1 MNHEY and CDR2 SVGAGI. V was pared by 7 bases and J by 0 bases, with 13 bases between. The CDR3 sequence is CASTYGQPSYEQYF. CDR3 nucleotides: TGTGCCAGCACCTATGGGCAGCCCTCCTACGAGCAGTACTTC.